This T cell receptor (beta chain) came from a study of human thymus T cells. Study-level results: Overlap was high between thymic repertoires from unrelated individuals, as reported in related research.

Corrective heart surgery yielded resections, and these provided the thymus tissue. All donors were healthy Finnish infants who were undergoing corrective surgery to treat congenital heart defects. This CDR3 has 13 residues. The V gene's germline CDR1 is SGHVS and CDR2 FNYEAQ. The V gene lost 0 bases and the J gene lost 1 base, with 3 bases spanning the gap. Comment on this clone: Its cognate antigen is unknown.

Some clones are missing from TCRdb's copy, which holds only in-frame ones; the method was immunoSEQ multiplex PCR. The data contain about 78,000 clones, just over 95% of them singletons. Sequencing was done on a sample of thymus tissue. The chain joins TRBV7-6 to TRBJ1-1; D is ambiguous. The TCR was taken from a boy under two years old with a congenital heart defect but otherwise immunologically healthy. The CDR3 reads CASSLARNTEAFF. In DNA, the CDR3 is TGTGCCAGCAGCTTAGCTAGGAACACTGAAGCTTTCTTT.